Detailed here is one TCR beta chain. Its antigen is not identified. This record belongs to a study of cytomegalovirus exposure and HLA in healthy donors. The study ran its PCR with 60 Vbeta and 13 Jbeta primers. Data came from immunoSEQ multiplex PCR; TCRdb stores just in-frame clones and leaves some out. The data contain approximately 160,000 clones, approximately 81% of them seen just once; the ten biggest clones take up approximately 1.3%. Study conclusions and caveats: It was in a later analysis that TCR association rates were seen to vary by HLA locus, highest for DRB1 and lowest for HLA-C. In vitro data verified a few CMV-associated chains as specific for CMV antigens.

The CDR3 contains 14 residues. Losses at the gene ends were 3 bases for V and 5 bases for J; bases not matched to a gene: 4. CDR1 and CDR2 (germline): SGHTA, FQGNSA. Material for sequencing was PBMCs. The chain uses TRBV7-2 and TRBJ1-3; 7 bases map to TRBD1. This sequence was found in a man aged 18 to 30 in good health and CMV-seronegative. The DNA for the CDR3 is TGTGCCAGCAGCTTCACAGGGGCCAGAAACACCATATATTTT. Amino acids: CASSFTGARNTIYF.